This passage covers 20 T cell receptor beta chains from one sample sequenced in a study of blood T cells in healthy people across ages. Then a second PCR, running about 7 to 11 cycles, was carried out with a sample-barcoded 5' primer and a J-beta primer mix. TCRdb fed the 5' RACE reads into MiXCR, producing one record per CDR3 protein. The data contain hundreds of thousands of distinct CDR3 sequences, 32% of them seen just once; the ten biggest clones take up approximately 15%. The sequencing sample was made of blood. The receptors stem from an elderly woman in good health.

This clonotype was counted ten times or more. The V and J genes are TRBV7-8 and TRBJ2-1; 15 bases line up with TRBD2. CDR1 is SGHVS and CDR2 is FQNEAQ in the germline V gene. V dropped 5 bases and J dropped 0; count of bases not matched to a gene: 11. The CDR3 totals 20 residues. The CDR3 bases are TGTGCCAGCAGCCCGATAGGACTAGCGGGGGGGATTAGCTCCTACAATGAGCAGTTCTTC. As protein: CASSPIGLAGGISSYNEQFF.

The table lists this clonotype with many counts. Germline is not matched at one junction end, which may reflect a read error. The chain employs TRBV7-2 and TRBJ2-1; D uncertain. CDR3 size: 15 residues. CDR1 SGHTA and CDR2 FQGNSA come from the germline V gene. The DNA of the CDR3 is TGCGCCAGCAGCTTGGCCAGGAGCTCCTACAATGAGCAGTTCTTC. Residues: CASSLARSSYNEQFF.

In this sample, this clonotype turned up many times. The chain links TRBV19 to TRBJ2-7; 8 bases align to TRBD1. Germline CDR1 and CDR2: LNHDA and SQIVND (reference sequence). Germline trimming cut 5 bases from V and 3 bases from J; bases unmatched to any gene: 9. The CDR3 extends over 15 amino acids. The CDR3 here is CASSDETGQGYEQYF. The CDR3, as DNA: TGTGCCAGTAGTGACGAAACCGGACAGGGCTACGAGCAGTACTTC. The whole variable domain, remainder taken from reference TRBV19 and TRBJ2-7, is DGGITQSPKYLFRKEGQNVTLSCEQNLNHDAMYWYRQDPGQGLRLIYYSQIVNDFQKGDIAEGYSVSREKKESFPLTVTSAQKNPTAFYLCASSDETGQGYEQYFGPGTRLTVT.

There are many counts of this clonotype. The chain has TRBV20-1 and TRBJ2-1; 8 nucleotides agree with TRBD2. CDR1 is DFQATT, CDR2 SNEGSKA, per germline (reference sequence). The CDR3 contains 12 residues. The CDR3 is CLAGGLYNEQFF. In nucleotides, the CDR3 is TGCCTGGCGGGGGGACTCTACAATGAGCAGTTCTTC.

CDR3 amino acids: CASSLNSRLSNSGANVLTF. CDR3 bases: TGTGCCAGCAGCTTAAATAGCAGACTATCAAACTCTGGGGCCAACGTCCTGACTTTC. The chain recombines TRBV7-3 with TRBJ2-6, with D possibly being TRBD2 (5 bases). Trimming pared 1 base from V and 0 bases from J, leaving 16 bases between. Germline CDR1 is SGHTA and CDR2 is FQGTGA. This CDR3 region has 19 residues.

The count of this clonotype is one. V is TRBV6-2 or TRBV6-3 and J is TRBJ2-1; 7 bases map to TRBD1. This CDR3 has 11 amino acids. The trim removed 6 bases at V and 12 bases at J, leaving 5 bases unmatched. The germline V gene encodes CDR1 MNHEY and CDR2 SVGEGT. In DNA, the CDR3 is TGTGCCAGCAGAACGAGGACAGGGCAGTTCTTC. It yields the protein CASRTRTGQFF.

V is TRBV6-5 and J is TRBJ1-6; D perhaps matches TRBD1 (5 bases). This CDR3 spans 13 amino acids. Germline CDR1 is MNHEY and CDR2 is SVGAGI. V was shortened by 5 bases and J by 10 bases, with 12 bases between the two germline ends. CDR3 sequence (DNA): TGTGCCAGCAGTGAGCAGGGCAACTCACCCCTCCACTTT. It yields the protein CASSEQGNSPLHF.

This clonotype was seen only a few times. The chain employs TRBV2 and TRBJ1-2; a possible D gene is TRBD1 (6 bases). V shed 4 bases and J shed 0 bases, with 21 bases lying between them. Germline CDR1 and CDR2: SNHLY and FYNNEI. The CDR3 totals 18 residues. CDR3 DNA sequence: TGTGCCAGCAGTGGGGCGCCGGTTGGCAGGGGAGCTAACTATGGCTACACCTTC. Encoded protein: CASSGAPVGRGANYGYTF.

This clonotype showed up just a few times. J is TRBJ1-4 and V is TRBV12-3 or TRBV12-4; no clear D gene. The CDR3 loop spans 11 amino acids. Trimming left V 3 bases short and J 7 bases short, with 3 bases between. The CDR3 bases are TGTGCCAGCAGTTTCGGTGAAAAACTGTTTTTT. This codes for CASSFGEKLFF.

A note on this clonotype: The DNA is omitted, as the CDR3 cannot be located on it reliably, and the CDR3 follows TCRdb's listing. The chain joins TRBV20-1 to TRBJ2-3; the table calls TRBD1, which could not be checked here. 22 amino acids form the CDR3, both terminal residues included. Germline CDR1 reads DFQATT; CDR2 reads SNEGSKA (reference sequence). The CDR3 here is CSANRDSSYEQYFGPGTDTQYF.

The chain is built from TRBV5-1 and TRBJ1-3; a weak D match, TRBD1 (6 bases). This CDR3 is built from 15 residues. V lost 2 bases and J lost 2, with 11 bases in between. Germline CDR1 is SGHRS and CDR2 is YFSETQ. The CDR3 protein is CASSLQGIAGNTIYF. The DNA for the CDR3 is TGCGCCAGCAGCTTACAGGGTATAGCTGGAAACACCATATATTTT.

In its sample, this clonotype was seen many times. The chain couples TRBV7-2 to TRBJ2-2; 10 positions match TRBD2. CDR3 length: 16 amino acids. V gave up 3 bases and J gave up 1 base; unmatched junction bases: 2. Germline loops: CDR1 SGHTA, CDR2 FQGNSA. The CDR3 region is CASSLVAGGNTGELFF. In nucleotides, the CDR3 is TGTGCCAGCAGCTTGGTAGCGGGGGGGAACACCGGGGAGCTGTTTTTT.

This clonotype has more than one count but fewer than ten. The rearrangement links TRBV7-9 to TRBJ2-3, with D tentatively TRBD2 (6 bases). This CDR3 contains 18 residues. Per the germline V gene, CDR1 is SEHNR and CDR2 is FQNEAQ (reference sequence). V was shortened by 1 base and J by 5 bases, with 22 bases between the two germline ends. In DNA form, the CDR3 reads TGTGCCAGCAGCTTAGGGCTGGGGGGTGCAACAGTAGGAGATACGCAGTATTTT. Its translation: CASSLGLGGATVGDTQYF.

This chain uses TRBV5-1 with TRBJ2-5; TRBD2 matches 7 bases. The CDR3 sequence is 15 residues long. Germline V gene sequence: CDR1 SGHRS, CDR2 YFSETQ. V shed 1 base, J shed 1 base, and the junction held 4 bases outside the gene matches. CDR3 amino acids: CASSLNRLAQETQYF. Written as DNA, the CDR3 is TGCGCCAGCAGCTTGAATCGACTAGCCCAAGAGACCCAGTACTTC.

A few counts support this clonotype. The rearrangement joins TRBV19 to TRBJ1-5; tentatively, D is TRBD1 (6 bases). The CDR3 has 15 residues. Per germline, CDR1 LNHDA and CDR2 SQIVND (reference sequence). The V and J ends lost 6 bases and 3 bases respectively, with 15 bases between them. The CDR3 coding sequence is TGTGCCAGTAGCACGGGGGCGGCGTCCAATCAGCCCCAGCATTTT. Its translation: CASSTGAASNQPQHF. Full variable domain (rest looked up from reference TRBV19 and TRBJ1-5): DGGITQSPKYLFRKEGQNVTLSCEQNLNHDAMYWYRQDPGQGLRLIYYSQIVNDFQKGDIAEGYSVSREKKESFPLTVTSAQKNPTAFYLCASSTGAASNQPQHFGDGTRLSIL.

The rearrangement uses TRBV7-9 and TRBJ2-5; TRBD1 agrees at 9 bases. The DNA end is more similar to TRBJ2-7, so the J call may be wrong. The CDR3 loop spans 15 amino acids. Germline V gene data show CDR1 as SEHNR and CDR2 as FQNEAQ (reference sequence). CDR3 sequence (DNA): TGTGCCAGCAGCGCCAGGGGGACAGGGATTTCCGAGCAGTACTTC. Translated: CASSARGTGISEQYF.

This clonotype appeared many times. In DNA form, the CDR3 reads TGTGCCAGCAGTTTGCCCGTAGGGCGTTACACTGAAGCTTTCTTT. It translates to CASSLPVGRYTEAFF. The chain joins TRBV12-3 or TRBV12-4 to TRBJ1-1; D unclear. There are 15 residues in the CDR3. Trimming shortened V by 3 bases and J by 3 bases, and 14 bases separated the two germline ends.

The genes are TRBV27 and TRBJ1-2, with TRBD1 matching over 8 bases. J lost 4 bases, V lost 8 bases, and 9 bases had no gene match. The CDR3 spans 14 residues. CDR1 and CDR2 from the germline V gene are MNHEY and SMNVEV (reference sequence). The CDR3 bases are TGTGCCAGCCGAGAGACAGGGGCCCTCTATGGCTACACCTTC. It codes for CASRETGALYGYTF.

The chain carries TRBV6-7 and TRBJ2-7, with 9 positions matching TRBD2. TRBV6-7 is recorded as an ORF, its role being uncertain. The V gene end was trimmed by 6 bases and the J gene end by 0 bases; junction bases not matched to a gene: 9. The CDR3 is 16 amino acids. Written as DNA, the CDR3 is TGTGCCAGCAGAACGACCCTAGCGGGATCCTCCTACGAGCAGTACTTC. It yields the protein CASRTTLAGSSYEQYF.

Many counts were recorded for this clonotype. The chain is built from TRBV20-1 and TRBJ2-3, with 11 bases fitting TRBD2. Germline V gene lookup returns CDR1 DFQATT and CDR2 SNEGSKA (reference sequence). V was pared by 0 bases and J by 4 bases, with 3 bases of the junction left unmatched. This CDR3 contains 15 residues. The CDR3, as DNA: TGCAGTGCTAGAGATAAGACTAGCGGGGCAGATACGCAGTATTTT. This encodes CSARDKTSGADTQYF.